The 14 T cell receptor beta chains reported below all come from one sample, sequenced in a study of control samples from healthy donors and cancer patients. The repertoire was sequenced with immunoSEQ multiplex PCR; TCRdb's copy has only in-frame clones and lacks some. Found here are 40,000 to 55,000 clones, about nine tenths of them singletons; the top ten hold 1.6%. Specimen: PBMCs. Receptor source: a man in his forties or fifties with colorectal cancer.

V usage is TRBV14 and J usage is TRBJ2-7; 14 bases map to TRBD2. CDR3 length equals 20 residues. The V and J ends lost 3 bases and 3 bases, in that order; junction bases with no gene match: 16. Germline CDR1 reads SGHDN; CDR2 reads FVKESK. The CDR3 DNA reads TGTGCCAGCAGCCATCTTCAGGGACTAGCGGGAGTAGGCCGTGGCTACGAGCAGTACTTC. Protein: CASSHLQGLAGVGRGYEQYF.

V usage is TRBV28 and J usage is TRBJ1-4; 10 nucleotides match TRBD1. Trimming at V came to 3 bases and at J to 3 bases, leaving 13 bases not matched to a gene. This CDR3 has 19 residues. Germline values: CDR1 MDHEN, CDR2 SYDVKM. The CDR3 DNA reads TGTGCCAGCAGTTTTACCGCCTACGGGACAGGGGCATCTAATGAAAAACTGTTTTTT. Translated: CASSFTAYGTGASNEKLFF. Full variable domain (outside the CDR3, taken from reference TRBV28 and TRBJ1-4): DVKVTQSSRYLVKRTGEKVFLECVQDMDHENMFWYRQDPGLGLRLIYFSYDVKMKEKGDIPEGYSVSREKKERFSLILESASTNQTSMYLCASSFTAYGTGASNEKLFFGSGTQLSVL.

The chain carries TRBV24-1 and TRBJ2-3, with D unclear. CDR1 and CDR2 (germline): KGHDR, SFDVKD. Trimming shortened V by 4 bases and J by 2 bases, and 3 bases separated the two germline ends. The CDR3 is 12 amino acids. CDR3 sequence reads: CATSDPTDTQYF. CDR3 coding DNA: TGTGCCACCAGTGACCCCACAGATACGCAGTATTTT.

V is TRBV29-1 and J is TRBJ2-7; 10 bases fit TRBD2. V lost 6 bases and J lost 5; bases outside the gene matches: 7. This CDR3 region has 13 residues. The germline V gene encodes CDR1 SQVTM and CDR2 ANQGSEA. The CDR3 spells CSVKREGRDEQYF. For the CDR3, the DNA is TGCAGCGTGAAGCGGGAGGGCAGGGACGAGCAGTACTTC.

The rearrangement uses TRBV5-1 and TRBJ2-5; tentatively, D is TRBD1 (6 bases). Germline CDR1 is SGHRS and CDR2 is YFSETQ. This CDR3 contains 14 residues. V was clipped by 5 bases and J by 3 bases, with 14 bases between them. The CDR3: CASRPGAGEETQYF. The CDR3 DNA follows: TGCGCCAGCAGACCCGGGGCAGGGGAAGAGACCCAGTACTTC. Based on the CDR3 plus reference TRBV5-1 and TRBJ2-5, the full variable domain is KAGVTQTPRYLIKTRGQQVTLSCSPISGHRSVSWYQQTPGQGLQFLFEYFSETQRNKGNFPGRFSGRQFSNSRSEMNVSTLELGDSALYLCASRPGAGEETQYFGPGTRLLVL.

This clone is a singleton in its sample. The chain joins TRBV3-1 (or the pseudogene TRBV3-2) to TRBJ2-3, with D perhaps TRBD2 (6 bases). The V gene's germline CDR1 is LGHDT and CDR2 YNNKEL (reference sequence). This CDR3 is built from 13 residues. V shed 1 base and J shed 8 bases, with 10 bases lying between them. Written as DNA, the CDR3 is TGTGCCAGCAGCCAAGCTGGGGGGTCTACGCAGTATTTT. Residues: CASSQAGGSTQYF.

The chain has TRBV7-2 and TRBJ1-1; D remains unclear. In germline, CDR1 is SGHTA, CDR2 FQGNSA. V shed 5 bases and J shed 1 base, with 8 bases lying between them. This CDR3 has 13 residues. The CDR3 DNA follows: TGTGCCAGCAGCCTAGGGCAGAACACTGAAGCTTTCTTT. As protein: CASSLGQNTEAFF.

V is TRBV11-1 and J is TRBJ1-1, with D uncertain. There are 15 residues in the CDR3. Trimming stripped 5 bases from V and 4 bases from J, with 17 bases between. Germline V gene data show CDR1 as SGHAT and CDR2 as FQDESV (reference sequence). The CDR3 nucleotides are TGTGCCAGCAGCCCCCGACTTAAAGGGCGCACTGAAGCTTTCTTT. Amino acid sequence: CASSPRLKGRTEAFF.

In its sample, this clone was seen once. The chain couples TRBV18 to TRBJ2-1; 9 bases fit TRBD2. Germline V gives CDR1 KGHSH, CDR2 LQKENI. The ends lost 0 bases at V and 6 bases at J; junction bases unmatched: 6. The CDR3 runs 16 residues. CDR3 sequence: CASSPPILAGSNEQFF. In DNA, the CDR3 is TGTGCCAGCTCACCACCGATTCTAGCGGGAAGCAATGAGCAGTTCTTC.

This clone occurred once. This chain links TRBV7-6 with TRBJ1-4, with TRBD1 as a possible D gene (6 bases). The CDR3 length is 15 residues. Germline V gene data show CDR1 as SGHVS and CDR2 as FNYEAQ. V lost 6 bases, J lost 7 bases, and 18 bases lay in between. The CDR3 DNA is TGTGCCAGCAGACGCAAGGAGGGAGGGGGTGAAAAACTGTTTTTT. This sequence encodes CASRRKEGGGEKLFF.

For the CDR3, the DNA is TGTGCCAGCGCACCGGAGGGGATAGACATTAATGAAAAACTGTTTTTT. Translation gives CASAPEGIDINEKLFF. This sequence joins TRBV3-1 (or the pseudogene TRBV3-2) and TRBJ1-4; D is possibly TRBD1 (5 bases). This CDR3 has 16 amino acids. Germline CDR1 reads LGHDT; CDR2 reads YNNKEL (reference sequence). V was pared by 8 bases and J by 4 bases, with 20 bases between.

The chain is built from TRBV11-2 and TRBJ2-2; D call uncertain. Trimming removed 4 bases at V and 0 bases at J, with 21 bases between. The CDR3 spans 19 residues. Germline CDR1 and CDR2: SGHAT and FQNNGV. CDR3 DNA sequence: TGTGCCAGCAGCTCGATGTACCAGTTCTTGGGGACGAACACCGGGGAGCTGTTTTTT. This sequence encodes CASSSMYQFLGTNTGELFF.

The genes are TRBV6-1 and TRBJ2-7, with TRBD1 identical over 10 bases. The trim removed 6 bases at V and 5 bases at J, leaving 4 bases unmatched. Per the germline V gene, CDR1 is MNHNS and CDR2 is SASEGT. CDR3 length: 13 amino acids. The CDR3 spells CASRRQGANEQYF. The CDR3 DNA reads TGTGCCAGCAGGCGACAGGGGGCCAACGAGCAGTACTTC.

The chain joins TRBV6-5 to TRBJ1-1, with D possibly being TRBD1 (6 bases). The CDR3 runs 13 residues. Germline V gene data show CDR1 as MNHEY and CDR2 as SVGAGI. V dropped 6 bases and J dropped 5 bases, with 13 bases sitting between them. Here the CDR3 reads CASSRGGSTEAFF. CDR3 sequence (DNA): TGTGCCAGCAGCCGAGGGGGGAGTACTGAAGCTTTCTTT.